Presented here are 23 T cell receptor beta chains from one specimen sequenced in a study of Graves' ophthalmopathy and Graves' hyperthyroidism. Using RNA transcripts, the TCR beta CDR3 regions were amplified. A first-round RT-PCR used HTBI primers, followed by a second-round multiplex PCR. TCRdb reanalysed the multiplex PCR reads using MiXCR and keeps one entry per CDR3 protein. The data show 300,000 or so distinct CDR3 sequences, roughly a sixth seen once. The sample taken for sequencing was peripheral blood. These receptors were collected from an adult man with Graves' ophthalmopathy.

In this sample, this clonotype turned up many times. The chain joins TRBV6-1 to TRBJ1-5; D ambiguous. Trimming cost V 7 bases and J 7 bases, with 20 bases left between them. The CDR3 spans 15 residues. Germline CDR1 is MNHNS and CDR2 is SASEGT. The CDR3 loop reads CASTKLGTGGQPQHF. In nucleotides, the CDR3 is TGTGCCAGCACCAAATTAGGCACGGGAGGCCAGCCCCAGCATTTT.

At least ten counts were recorded for this clonotype. The V call is TRBV29-1, the J call TRBJ1-2, with D unclear. The CDR3 sequence is 11 residues long. Trimming cost V 5 bases and J 1 base, with 5 bases left between them. The germline V gene encodes CDR1 SQVTM and CDR2 ANQGSEA. CDR3 protein: CSVSLNYGYTF. In nucleotides, the CDR3 is TGCAGCGTTAGCCTTAACTATGGCTACACCTTC.

This clonotype was counted at least ten times. The chain joins TRBV15 to TRBJ2-7; D is perhaps TRBD1 (6 bases). Trimming left V 2 bases short and J 5 bases short, with 13 bases between. Per germline, CDR1 LNHNV and CDR2 YYDKDF (reference sequence). The CDR3 has 14 residues. DNA for the CDR3: TGTGCCACCAGCAGACCCGTGGGGGCCAACGAGCAGTACTTC. Translation: CATSRPVGANEQYF.

There are many counts of this clonotype. The chain couples TRBV2 to TRBJ1-2; 7 bases align to TRBD1. V was clipped by 11 bases and J by 0 bases; unmatched bases: 12. Germline V gene sequence: CDR1 SNHLY, CDR2 FYNNEI. The CDR3 contains 15 residues. The CDR3 is CAPGGFRQANYGYTF. The CDR3 DNA is TGTGCCCCAGGGGGTTTCCGACAAGCTAACTATGGCTACACCTTC.

This clonotype was counted at least ten times. This chain links TRBV7-9 with TRBJ2-5, with 7 bases fitting TRBD2. The CDR3 spans 15 residues. V shed 5 bases, J shed 0 bases, and the junction held 6 bases outside the gene matches. CDR1 SEHNR and CDR2 FQNEAQ come from the germline V gene (reference sequence). CDR3 nucleotide sequence: TGTGCCAGCAGCCACGTCGGGGGGAACCAAGAGACCCAGTACTTC. Protein product: CASSHVGGNQETQYF. Filled out from reference TRBV7-9 and TRBJ2-5, the complete variable domain reads DTGVSQNPRHKITKRGQNVTFRCDPISEHNRLYWYRQTLGQGPEFLTYFQNEAQLEKSRLLSDRFSAERPKGSFSTLEIQRTEQGDSAMYLCASSHVGGNQETQYFGPGTRLLVL.

About this clonotype itself: At one end the junction does not follow the germline gene, possibly because of a read error. The J gene is TRBJ2-7, the V gene TRBV20-1; 7 bases map to TRBD2. CDR1 is DFQATT and CDR2 is SNEGSKA in the germline V gene (reference sequence). The CDR3 consists of 15 residues. The chain's CDR3 is CSARSGGGEAYEQSF. The CDR3 nucleotides read TGCAGTGCTAGGAGTGGGGGGGGAGAAGCCTACGAGCAGTCCTTC.

This clonotype was picked up many times. This chain joins TRBV11-2 and TRBJ1-1; possibly TRBD1 for D (6 bases). The CDR3 totals 14 residues. CDR1 and CDR2 (germline): SGHAT, FQNNGV. V lost 8 bases, J lost 3 bases, and 16 bases lay in between. This CDR3 reads CASEARGLDTEAFF. CDR3 sequence (DNA): TGTGCCAGCGAGGCCAGGGGACTGGACACTGAAGCTTTCTTT.

The J gene is TRBJ1-6, the V gene TRBV28; D remains ambiguous. V was cut by 6 bases and J by 0 bases, with 18 bases left in between. This CDR3 spans 18 amino acids. The V gene's germline CDR1 is MDHEN and CDR2 SYDVKM. The CDR3 loop is CASRRFSEGSSYNSPLHF. The CDR3 DNA is TGTGCCAGCAGACGGTTCTCTGAGGGAAGCTCCTATAATTCACCCCTCCACTTT. Drawing the rest from reference TRBV28 and TRBJ1-6, the complete variable domain is DVKVTQSSRYLVKRTGEKVFLECVQDMDHENMFWYRQDPGLGLRLIYFSYDVKMKEKGDIPEGYSVSREKKERFSLILESASTNQTSMYLCASRRFSEGSSYNSPLHFGNGTRLTVT.

This clonotype showed up many times. The chain has TRBV20-1 and TRBJ2-5; a weak D match, TRBD2 (5 bases). Germline lookup yields CDR1 DFQATT and CDR2 SNEGSKA (reference sequence). The germline V and J ends were trimmed by 8 bases and 7 bases, with 23 bases remaining between them. The CDR3 is 14 residues long. CDR3 sequence (DNA): TGCAGTCAACTCGAGGGTCTTTCGTATGGGACCCAGTACTTC. Translation: CSQLEGLSYGTQYF.

This clonotype was counted between two and nine times. This sequence joins TRBV6-1 and TRBJ1-5; no clear D gene. CDR1 is MNHNS and CDR2 is SASEGT in the germline V gene. V was cut by 2 bases and J by 0 bases, with 8 bases left in between. This CDR3 spans 15 amino acids. The CDR3 DNA follows: TGTGCCAGCAGTGAAATCCTGTATAGCAATCAGCCCCAGCATTTT. It translates to CASSEILYSNQPQHF.

In its sample, this clonotype was seen many times. The V call is TRBV30, the J call TRBJ1-6; 7 nucleotides agree with TRBD1. V gave up 4 bases and J gave up 6 bases; unmatched junction bases: 12. The CDR3 has 16 amino acids. Per the germline V gene, CDR1 is GTSNPN and CDR2 is SVGIG (reference sequence). CDR3 residues: CAWNGSGQRGNSPLHF. DNA for the CDR3: TGTGCCTGGAATGGTTCGGGACAGAGGGGTAATTCACCCCTCCACTTT.

This clonotype has at least ten counts. This chain connects TRBV19 to TRBJ1-1, with D perhaps TRBD1 (6 bases). Germline CDR1 reads LNHDA; CDR2 reads SQIVND (reference sequence). The CDR3 totals 15 residues. V was trimmed by 4 bases and J by 0 bases, leaving 12 bases between them. CDR3 coding DNA: TGTGCCAGTAGTACCAACAGGGTCCTGAACACTGAAGCTTTCTTT. As protein: CASSTNRVLNTEAFF.

This clonotype appeared many times. CDR3 loop: CSARELASGTGNIQYF. The CDR3 nucleotides are TGCAGTGCTCGCGAACTGGCCTCAGGAACTGGGAACATTCAGTACTTC. The genes are TRBV20-1 and TRBJ2-4; no firm D call. Germline loops: CDR1 DFQATT, CDR2 SNEGSKA (reference sequence). V was pared by 5 bases and J by 7 bases, with 24 bases between. The CDR3 totals 16 residues.

This clonotype was observed at least ten times. The genes are TRBV12-3 or TRBV12-4 and TRBJ1-6, with D possibly TRBD1 on 6 matching bases. The CDR3 extends over 14 amino acids. With 3 bases removed from V and 10 bases from J, the gap between germline ends came to 13 bases. CDR3 bases: TGTGCCAGCAGTTTGGGACAACAGGGATCACCCCTCCACTTT. It yields the protein CASSLGQQGSPLHF.

This clonotype was seen only a few times. The V call is TRBV18, the J call TRBJ2-7; maybe TRBD2 (6 bases). Trimming removed 3 bases at V and 4 bases at J, with 16 bases between. Germline V lookup: CDR1 KGHSH, CDR2 LQKENI. CDR3 length: 15 residues. CDR3 sequence: CASSPLAREIYEQYF. The CDR3 DNA reads as TGTGCCAGCTCACCGTTGGCCCGGGAGATATACGAGCAGTACTTC.

This clonotype was counted ten times or more. The chain employs TRBV20-1 and TRBJ1-2; 8 positions match TRBD1. The V gene end was trimmed by 1 base and the J gene end by 2 bases; junction bases not matched to a gene: 3. The germline CDR1 and CDR2 sequences are DFQATT and SNEGSKA (reference sequence). This CDR3 spans 14 amino acids. CDR3 coding DNA: TGCAGTGCTAGAGGACGACAGGGGAACTATGGCTACACCTTC. Amino acids: CSARGRQGNYGYTF.

This clonotype showed up many times. The chain carries TRBV20-1 and TRBJ1-1; D ambiguous. V lost 6 bases to trimming and J lost 1 base, with 6 bases between them. The CDR3 runs 11 residues. Looked up from germline, CDR1 is DFQATT and CDR2 is SNEGSKA (reference sequence). CDR3 sequence reads: CSARPNTEAFF. The CDR3 DNA follows: TGCAGTGCCCGACCGAACACTGAAGCTTTCTTT.

This clonotype came up many times. V gene TRBV6-2 or TRBV6-3 combines with J gene TRBJ2-5; 12 nucleotides align to TRBD2. Germline CDR1 is MNHEY and CDR2 is SVGEGT. With 4 bases clipped from V and 4 bases from J, the junction kept 10 bases outside the gene matches. The CDR3 runs to 17 residues. The CDR3 DNA reads as TGTGCCAGCAGTTCCGTCGGACTAGCGGGATATAGAGAGACCCAGTACTTC. Encoded protein: CASSSVGLAGYRETQYF.

This clonotype was observed at least ten times. V usage is TRBV19 and J usage is TRBJ1-2, with TRBD1 matching over 8 bases. The CDR3 length is 14 residues. The germline V gene encodes CDR1 LNHDA and CDR2 SQIVND (reference sequence). J gave up 2 bases and V 6 bases, and 5 bases lay outside the gene matches. CDR3 in amino acids: CASSRTGTNYGYTF. CDR3 coding DNA: TGTGCCAGTAGCAGGACAGGGACGAACTATGGCTACACCTTC.

This clonotype was counted ten times or more. This chain connects TRBV30 to TRBJ1-1; TRBD1 might be the D (5 bases). This CDR3 has 13 amino acids. The ends were cut back, 1 base at V and 4 bases at J, with 10 bases in the middle. Germline CDR1 and CDR2: GTSNPN and SVGIG (reference sequence). The CDR3 region is CAWSGGSGTEAFF. The CDR3 coding sequence is TGTGCCTGGAGTGGGGGGTCTGGCACTGAAGCTTTCTTT. Full variable domain (missing parts from reference TRBV30 and TRBJ1-1): SQTIHQWPATLVQPVGSPLSLECTVEGTSNPNLYWYRQAAGRGLQLLFYSVGIGQISSEVPQNLSASRPQDRQFILSSKKLLLSDSGFYLCAWSGGSGTEAFFGQGTRLTVV.

This clonotype was recorded at least ten times. V and J are TRBV10-3 and TRBJ2-5; 7 bases map to TRBD1. The CDR3 extends over 14 amino acids. The V segment lost 4 bases and the J segment 2 bases; nucleotides outside the gene matches: 4. Per germline, CDR1 ENHRY and CDR2 SYGVKD. This chain's CDR3 is CAISVTGDQETQYF. CDR3 nucleotide sequence: TGTGCCATCAGTGTTACAGGGGATCAAGAGACCCAGTACTTC.

This clonotype was counted a few times. A much larger clone lies one base from this, so it may be a read error. This chain links TRBV20-1 with TRBJ1-5, with unresolved D. The CDR3 loop spans 14 amino acids. The V and J ends lost 7 bases and 0 bases respectively, with 13 bases between them. Germline CDR1 DFQATT, CDR2 SNEGSKA (reference sequence). The CDR3 nucleotides read TGCAGTGATAGTGCCGTAAATAGCAATCAGCCCCAGCATTTT. It encodes CSDSAVNSNQPQHF.

The sample holds many counts of this clonotype. A single base separates this from a much larger clone, so it may be a read error. J is TRBJ1-1 and V is TRBV10-1; D may be TRBD1 (5 bases). V was pared by 3 bases and J by 3 bases, with 14 bases between. Germline lookup yields CDR1 WNHNN and CDR2 SYGVQD (reference sequence). The CDR3 contains 15 residues. The CDR3 protein is CASSDTGQPYTEAFF. In nucleotides, the CDR3 is TGCGCCAGCAGTGATACGGGGCAGCCGTACACTGAAGCTTTCTTT.